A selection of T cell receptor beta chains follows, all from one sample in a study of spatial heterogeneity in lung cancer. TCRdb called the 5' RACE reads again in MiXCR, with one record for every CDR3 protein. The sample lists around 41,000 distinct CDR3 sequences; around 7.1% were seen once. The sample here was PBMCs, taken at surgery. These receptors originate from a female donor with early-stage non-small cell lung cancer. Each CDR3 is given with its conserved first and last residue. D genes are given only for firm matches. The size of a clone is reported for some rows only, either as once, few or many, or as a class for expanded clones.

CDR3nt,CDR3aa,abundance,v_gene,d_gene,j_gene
TGTGCCAGCAGTTTACTCGGGGGGGCAGACAATGAGCAGTTCTTC,CASSLLGGADNEQFF,-,TRBV27,TRBD2,TRBJ2-1
TGTGCCAGCAGCTTCAGGACTGATGAAAAACTGTTTTTT,CASSFRTDEKLFF,-,TRBV11-1,-,TRBJ1-4
TGTGCCAGCAGTAGCGGGGCTTCAAAGGTCACAGATACGCAGTATTTT,CASSSGASKVTDTQYF,many,TRBV28,TRBD2,TRBJ2-3
TGTGCCAGCAGCTTGGAATACCAAGAGACCCAGTACTTC,CASSLEYQETQYF,few,TRBV5-4,-,TRBJ2-5
TGTGCCAGCTCACCGGGGGCTAGCTCCTACGAGCAGTACTTC,CASSPGASSYEQYF,many,TRBV18,-,TRBJ2-7
TGTGCCAGCAGCCCTGACAGCTACTATGGCTACACCTTC,CASSPDSYYGYTF,many,TRBV3-1,-,TRBJ1-2
TGCGCCAGCAGCCATGAGGGACAGAACACAGATACGCAGTATTTT,CASSHEGQNTDTQYF,many,TRBV4-1,TRBD1,TRBJ2-3
TGTGCCAGCAGCTACGGACAGGCGAACACTGAAGCTTTCTTT,CASSYGQANTEAFF,-,TRBV7-3,TRBD1,TRBJ1-1
TGTGCCAGCAGCCAAGGGACACGTTCAGGGCCCCAGTACTTC,CASSQGTRSGPQYF,-,TRBV14,-,TRBJ2-5
TGTGCCAGCAGTTATCGGGGGCCCCCAGAGACCCAGTACTTC,CASSYRGPPETQYF,few,TRBV6-5,-,TRBJ2-5
TGTGCCAGCAGCTTAAGCAGGGGGCGCGATGAGCAGTTCTTC,CASSLSRGRDEQFF,many,TRBV7-2,TRBD1,TRBJ2-1